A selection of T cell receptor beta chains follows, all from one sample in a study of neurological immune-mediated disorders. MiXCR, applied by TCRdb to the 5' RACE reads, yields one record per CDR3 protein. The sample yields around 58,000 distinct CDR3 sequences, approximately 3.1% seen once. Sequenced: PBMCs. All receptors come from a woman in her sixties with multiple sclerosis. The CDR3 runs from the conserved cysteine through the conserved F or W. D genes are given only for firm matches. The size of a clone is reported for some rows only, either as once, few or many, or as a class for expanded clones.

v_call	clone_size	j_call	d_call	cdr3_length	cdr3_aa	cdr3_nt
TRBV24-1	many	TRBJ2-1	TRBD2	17	CATSGGTSASSYNEQFF	TGTGCCACCAGTGGGGGGACTAGCGCGAGCTCCTACAATGAGCAGTTCTTC
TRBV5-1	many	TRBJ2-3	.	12	CASSLEASFLYF	TGCGCCAGCAGCTTGGAAGCTAGTTTTCTGTATTTT
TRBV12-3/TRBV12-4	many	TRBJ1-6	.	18	CASRMPLRGLNYNSPLHF	TGTGCCAGCAGGATGCCGTTGCGAGGGTTGAACTATAATTCACCCCTCCACTTT
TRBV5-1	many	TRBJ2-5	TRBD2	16	CASSLAGGPLGETQYF	TGCGCCAGCAGCTTAGCGGGAGGGCCTTTGGGGGAGACCCAGTACTTC
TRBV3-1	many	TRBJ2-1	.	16	CASSGLDGSSYNEQFF	TGTGCCAGCAGCGGGCTCGATGGTAGCTCCTACAATGAGCAGTTCTTC
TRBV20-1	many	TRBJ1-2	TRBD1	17	CSARGRDRGRGSYGYTF	TGCAGTGCTAGAGGCCGGGACAGGGGGAGAGGTAGCTATGGCTACACCTTC
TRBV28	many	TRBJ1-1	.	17	CASSPITFNSLDTEAFF	TGTGCCAGCAGTCCGATCACTTTTAATTCTCTAGACACTGAAGCTTTCTTT
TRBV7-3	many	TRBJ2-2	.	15	CASSPGGTNTGELFF	TGTGCCAGCAGCCCCGGGGGTACGAACACCGGGGAGCTGTTTTTT
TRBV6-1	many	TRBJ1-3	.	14	CASSEAVPGNTIYF	TGTGCCAGCAGTGAAGCCGTTCCTGGAAACACCATATATTTT
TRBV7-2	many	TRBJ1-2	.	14	CASSLGTALYGYTF	TGTGCCAGCAGCTTAGGAACTGCTCTCTATGGCTACACCTTC
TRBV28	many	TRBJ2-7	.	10	CASSSNEQYF	TGTGCCAGCAGTTCAAACGAGCAGTACTTC
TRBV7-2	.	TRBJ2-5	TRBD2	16	CASSFGLAGEAENQYF	TGTGCCAGCAGCTTTGGACTAGCGGGGGAAGCGGAGAACCAGTACTTC
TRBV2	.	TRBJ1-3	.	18	CASSEVSPRALSGNTIYF	TGTGCCAGCAGTGAAGTATCGCCGAGGGCCCTTTCTGGAAACACCATATATTTT
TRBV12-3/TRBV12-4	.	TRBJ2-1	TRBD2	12	CASSLVSTSSLF	TGTGCCAGCAGTTTAGTATCGACTAGCTCGCTCTTC
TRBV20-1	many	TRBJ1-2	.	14	CSASDRGRGYGYTF	TGCAGTGCTAGTGACCGGGGGCGCGGGTATGGCTACACCTTC
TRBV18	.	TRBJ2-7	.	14	CASSPGTYTYEQYF	TGTGCCAGCTCACCCGGGACATATACCTACGAGCAGTACTTC
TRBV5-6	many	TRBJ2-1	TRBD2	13	CASMTSGNNEQFF	TGTGCCAGCATGACTAGCGGGAACAATGAGCAGTTCTTC
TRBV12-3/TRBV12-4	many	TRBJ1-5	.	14	CASSLSQAGQPQHF	TGTGCCAGCAGTTTGTCCCAGGCCGGTCAGCCCCAGCATTTT
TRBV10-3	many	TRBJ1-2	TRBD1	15	CAITQTGGLDYGYTF	TGTGCCATCACCCAAACAGGGGGCCTCGACTATGGCTACACCTTC
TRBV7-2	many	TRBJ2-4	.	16	CASSLQGTLAKNIQYF	TGTGCCAGCAGCTTACAGGGCACCTTAGCCAAAAACATTCAGTACTTC
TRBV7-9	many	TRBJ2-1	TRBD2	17	CASSLAGTSGDYNEQFF	TGTGCCAGCAGCTTAGCTGGGACTAGCGGAGATTACAATGAGCAGTTCTTC
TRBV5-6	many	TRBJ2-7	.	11	CASSLSGEQYF	TGTGCCAGCAGCTTGTCGGGCGAGCAGTACTTC
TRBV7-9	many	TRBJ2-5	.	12	CASSREEETQYF	TGTGCCAGCAGCCGGGAAGAAGAGACCCAGTACTTC
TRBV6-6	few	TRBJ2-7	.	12	CASSSNIYEQYF	TGTGCCAGCAGTTCCAACATCTACGAGCAGTACTTC
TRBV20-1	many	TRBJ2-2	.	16	CSARDHDPTNTGELFF	TGCAGTGCTAGAGATCATGACCCAACGAACACCGGGGAGCTGTTTTTT
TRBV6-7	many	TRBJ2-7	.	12	CAGGDPPYEQYF	TGTGCCGGAGGGGACCCCCCCTACGAGCAGTACTTC
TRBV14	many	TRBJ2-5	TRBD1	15	CASSFAQGARETQYF	TGTGCCAGCAGCTTCGCACAGGGGGCTAGAGAGACCCAGTACTTC
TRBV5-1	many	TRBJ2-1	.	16	CASSLGPGLVRVGQFF	TGCGCCAGCAGCCTGGGGCCGGGACTGGTGAGAGTTGGGCAGTTCTTC
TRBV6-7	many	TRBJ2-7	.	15	CASSYSVTVTYEQYF	TGTGCCAGCAGTTACTCTGTTACAGTAACCTACGAGCAGTACTTC
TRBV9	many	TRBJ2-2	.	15	CASSVGTTLTGELFF	TGTGCCAGCAGCGTAGGGACAACACTGACCGGGGAGCTGTTTTTT
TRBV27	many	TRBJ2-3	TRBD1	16	CASSWGTGPSTDTQYF	TGTGCCAGCAGTTGGGGGACAGGGCCTAGCACAGATACGCAGTATTTT
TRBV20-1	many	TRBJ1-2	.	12	CSARAENYGYTF	TGCAGTGCTAGGGCCGAGAACTATGGCTACACCTTC
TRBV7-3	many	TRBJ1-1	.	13	CASSLIPETEAFF	TGTGCCAGCAGCTTAATTCCGGAGACTGAAGCTTTCTTT
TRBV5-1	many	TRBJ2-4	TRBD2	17	CASSLGSGGASKNIQYF	TGCGCCAGCAGCTTGGGAAGCGGGGGGGCATCCAAAAACATTCAGTACTTC
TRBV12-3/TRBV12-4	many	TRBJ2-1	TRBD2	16	CASSSYGTSPYNEQFF	TGTGCCAGCAGTTCATACGGGACTAGCCCTTACAATGAGCAGTTCTTC
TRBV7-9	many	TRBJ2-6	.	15	CASSLVGSGANVLTF	TGTGCCAGCAGCTTAGTGGGTTCTGGGGCCAACGTCCTGACTTTC
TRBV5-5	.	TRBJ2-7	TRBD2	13	CASSLRGGDEQYF	TGTGCCAGCAGCTTGCGGGGAGGGGACGAGCAGTACTTC
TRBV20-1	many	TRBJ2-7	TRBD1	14	CSAAGTGELYEQYF	TGCAGTGCGGCGGGGACAGGGGAACTCTACGAGCAGTACTTC
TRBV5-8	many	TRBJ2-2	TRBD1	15	CASSLQGARTGELFF	TGTGCCAGCAGCCTACAGGGGGCGCGGACCGGGGAGCTGTTTTTT
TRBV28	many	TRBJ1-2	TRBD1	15	CASSLPGGLRGGYTF	TGTGCCAGCAGTTTACCAGGGGGCCTCCGTGGTGGCTACACCTTC
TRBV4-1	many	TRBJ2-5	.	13	CASSQGRGETQYF	TGCGCCAGCAGCCAAGGGAGGGGAGAGACCCAGTACTTC
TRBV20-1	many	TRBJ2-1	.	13	CSARNPQWNEQFF	TGCAGTGCTAGAAACCCGCAATGGAATGAGCAGTTCTTC
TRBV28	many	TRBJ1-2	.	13	CASSLAELYGYTF	TGTGCCAGCAGTTTAGCAGAGCTCTATGGCTACACCTTC
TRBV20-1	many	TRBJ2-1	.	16	CSARDRLSGSYNEQFF	TGCAGTGCTAGAGATCGGCTTAGCGGATCCTACAATGAGCAGTTCTTC
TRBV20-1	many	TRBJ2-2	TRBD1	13	CSASTGDTGELFF	TGCAGTGCTTCAACAGGGGACACCGGGGAGCTGTTTTTT